Each of the 16 T cell receptor beta chains below was sequenced from the same sample in a study of blood T cell repertoires in COVID-19. The assay was immunoSEQ multiplex PCR, and TCRdb's table has in-frame clones only and misses some. The data contain more than 150,000 clones, 90% to 95% of them singletons. The sample comprised peripheral blood. The origin of the receptors is a man aged 25-40 years with COVID-19, enrolled during active disease.

This sequence joins TRBV6-1 and TRBJ1-4; D uncertain. V was shortened by 0 bases and J by 4 bases, with 9 bases between the two germline ends. Germline V gene data show CDR1 as MNHNS and CDR2 as SASEGT. This CDR3 has 15 amino acids. Here the CDR3 DNA reads TGTGCCAGCAGTGAAGCGGCAGGCGTTAATGAAAAACTGTTTTTT. Amino acid sequence: CASSEAAGVNEKLFF.

The chain employs TRBV11-1 and TRBJ2-1; 12 bases line up with TRBD2. The CDR3 is 16 residues long. Per germline, CDR1 SGHAT and CDR2 FQDESV (reference sequence). The V segment lost 6 bases and the J segment 4 bases; nucleotides outside the gene matches: 7. DNA for the CDR3: TGTGCCAGCAGTTCCTCGACTAGCGGGGGTTACAATGAGCAGTTCTTC. Translation gives CASSSSTSGGYNEQFF.

The chain recombines TRBV11-2 with TRBJ1-6, with D possibly being TRBD1 (5 bases). Germline V gene lookup returns CDR1 SGHAT and CDR2 FQNNGV. The CDR3 has 15 amino acids. Trimming shortened V by 0 bases and J by 7 bases, and 10 bases separated the two germline ends. For the CDR3, the DNA is TGTGCCAGCAGCTTAGAAGGGGTAGGGAATTCACCCCTCCACTTT. This gives the protein CASSLEGVGNSPLHF. The full variable domain, in which reference TRBV11-2 and TRBJ1-6 provide the parts outside the CDR3, is EAGVAQSPRYKIIEKRQSVAFWCNPISGHATLYWYQQILGQGPKLLIQFQNNGVVDDSQLPKDRFSAERLKGVDSTLKIQPAKLEDSAVYLCASSLEGVGNSPLHFGNGTRLTVT.

The V and J genes are TRBV9 and TRBJ2-7; 10 nucleotides align to TRBD2. The CDR3 sequence is 14 residues long. Germline V gene lookup returns CDR1 SGDLS and CDR2 YYNGEE. V was pared by 3 bases and J by 6 bases, with 6 bases of the junction left unmatched. The CDR3 here is CASSELAGSTEQYF. DNA for the CDR3: TGTGCCAGCAGCGAACTAGCGGGGTCCACCGAGCAGTACTTC.

The rearrangement uses TRBV27 and TRBJ1-6; D is possibly TRBD1 (6 bases). In germline, CDR1 is MNHEY, CDR2 SMNVEV (reference sequence). The CDR3 spans 14 residues. V was clipped by 5 bases and J by 5 bases, with 10 bases between them. In DNA, the CDR3 is TGTGCCAGCAGTGGAACAGGGAATAATTCACCCCTCCACTTT. Protein sequence: CASSGTGNNSPLHF.

The V gene is TRBV7-9, the J gene TRBJ1-2; TRBD1 matches 7 bases. CDR3 size: 13 residues. V was pared by 4 bases and J by 3 bases, with 2 bases of the junction left unmatched. Germline V CDR1 and CDR2: SEHNR, FQNEAQ (reference sequence). CDR3 DNA sequence: TGTGCCAGCAGCTCGGGACAGCACTATGGCTACACCTTC. It yields the protein CASSSGQHYGYTF. Using reference TRBV7-9 and TRBJ1-2 for the parts outside the CDR3, the full variable domain is DTGVSQNPRHKITKRGQNVTFRCDPISEHNRLYWYRQTLGQGPEFLTYFQNEAQLEKSRLLSDRFSAERPKGSFSTLEIQRTEQGDSAMYLCASSSGQHYGYTFGSGTRLTVV.

This clone was found once. This chain joins TRBV19 and TRBJ1-5; D is possibly TRBD1 (5 bases). V was clipped by 5 bases and J by 0 bases, with 11 bases between them. Looked up from germline, CDR1 is LNHDA and CDR2 is SQIVND (reference sequence). The CDR3 spans 15 residues. The CDR3 nucleotides are TGTGCCAGTAGTCAGACAGTAGATAGCAATCAGCCCCAGCATTTT. This translates into CASSQTVDSNQPQHF.

The chain recombines TRBV5-1 with TRBJ2-3, with D possibly matching TRBD1 (5 bases). Trimming stripped 5 bases from V and 5 bases from J, with 9 bases between. The V gene's germline CDR1 is SGHRS and CDR2 YFSETQ. The CDR3 sequence is 12 residues long. CDR3 loop: CASSSGKDTQYF. In nucleotides, the CDR3 is TGCGCCAGCAGTTCAGGGAAAGATACGCAGTATTTT.

The J gene is TRBJ2-7, the V gene TRBV3-1 (or the pseudogene TRBV3-2); TRBD2 agrees at 12 bases. Germline CDR1 is LGHDT and CDR2 is YNNKEL (reference sequence). V lost 1 base, J lost 4 bases, and 5 bases stayed unmatched. The CDR3 totals 16 residues. The CDR3 DNA reads TGTGCCAGCAGCCAAGCCCCTAGCGGGGGGGCTTACGAGCAGTACTTC. Its protein product is CASSQAPSGGAYEQYF.

This clone was observed once. V usage is TRBV7-9 and J usage is TRBJ2-5, with TRBD2 identical over 11 bases. V dropped 5 bases and J dropped 2; count of bases not matched to a gene: 7. Germline V gives CDR1 SEHNR, CDR2 FQNEAQ (reference sequence). This CDR3 spans 16 amino acids. CDR3 sequence (DNA): TGTGCCAGCAGCCCAGCCCTAGCGGGGGGACAAGAGACCCAGTACTTC. Its protein is CASSPALAGGQETQYF.

The chain joins TRBV3-1 (or the pseudogene TRBV3-2) to TRBJ1-2; D gene ambiguous. This CDR3 is 15 amino acids long. V was trimmed by 4 bases and J by 2 bases, leaving 14 bases between them. Germline V gene lookup returns CDR1 LGHDT and CDR2 YNNKEL (reference sequence). The CDR3 region is CASSPGEGWNYGYTF. CDR3 DNA sequence: TGTGCCAGCAGCCCCGGTGAGGGATGGAACTATGGCTACACCTTC.

This clone was observed a single time. This chain joins TRBV7-9 and TRBJ2-2; D not resolved. This CDR3 has 14 amino acids. CDR1 and CDR2 from the germline V gene are SEHNR and FQNEAQ (reference sequence). Trimming took off 3 bases at V and 4 bases at J, with 9 bases between the two ends. CDR3: CASSFRSSTGELFF. In DNA form, the CDR3 reads TGTGCCAGCAGCTTTCGGTCGTCCACCGGGGAGCTGTTTTTT.

The rearrangement joins TRBV11-3 to TRBJ2-3; 7 bases map to TRBD2. CDR1 is SGHNT and CDR2 is YENEEA in the germline V gene. J was trimmed by 2 bases and V by 6 bases; bases with no gene match: 2. There are 13 residues in the CDR3. The CDR3 here is CASRRDYTDTQYF. CDR3 DNA sequence: TGTGCCAGCAGAAGGGACTACACAGATACGCAGTATTTT. Combining the CDR3 with reference TRBV11-3 and TRBJ2-3 gives the whole variable domain EAGVVQSPRYKIIEKKQPVAFWCNPISGHNTLYWYLQNLGQGPELLIRYENEEAVDDSQLPKDRFSAERLKGVDSTLKIQPAELGDSAVYLCASRRDYTDTQYFGPGTRLTVL.

J is TRBJ2-1 and V is TRBV9, with 8 bases aligning to TRBD2. The CDR3 is made up of 15 amino acids. From germline, CDR1 is SGDLS and CDR2 YYNGEE. Germline trimming cut 0 bases from V and 4 bases from J; bases unmatched to any gene: 3. The CDR3 is CASSVGAGVYNEQFF. DNA for the CDR3: TGTGCCAGCAGCGTAGGAGCGGGGGTTTACAATGAGCAGTTCTTC.

This clone was found a few times. The rearrangement links TRBV2 to TRBJ1-1, with TRBD1 identical over 9 bases. From germline, CDR1 is SNHLY and CDR2 FYNNEI. There are 13 residues in the CDR3. The V gene end was trimmed by 6 bases and the J gene end by 1 base; junction bases not matched to a gene: 0. The chain's CDR3 is CASRDRGNTEAFF. For the CDR3, the DNA is TGTGCCAGCAGGGACAGGGGGAACACTGAAGCTTTCTTT. Full variable domain (outside the CDR3, taken from reference TRBV2 and TRBJ1-1): EPEVTQTPSHQVTQMGQEVILRCVPISNHLYFYWYRQILGQKVEFLVSFYNNEISEKSEIFDDQFSVERPDGSNFTLKIRSTKLEDSAMYFCASRDRGNTEAFFGQGTRLTVV.

The V call is TRBV6-1, the J call TRBJ1-2; possibly TRBD1 for D (5 bases). The CDR3 is 15 residues long. The V gene lost 2 bases and the J gene lost 8 bases, with 18 bases spanning the gap. Germline lookup yields CDR1 MNHNS and CDR2 SASEGT. CDR3 DNA: TGTGCCAGCAGTGAACCTGGGGCGTTTGTTAGGGGCTACACCTTC. Protein: CASSEPGAFVRGYTF.